This TCR beta chain was recovered during a study of T cell responses to AZD1222 COVID-19 vaccine (dated by TCRdb to the early 2020s). General notes on the study: AZD1222 recipients whose second dose came at about 4 weeks and those whose second dose came at about 12 weeks were combined into one group, since spike-specific TCR depth and breadth did not differ between the two schedules. Trial participants were enrolled into age subgroups of 18-55, 56-69 and 70-plus years, which contained approximately 150, 28 and 58 TCR-sequenced participants, respectively. A total of under 250 trial participants underwent TCR sequencing, of whom 207 had received two doses of AZD1222 and 26 had received two doses of the MenACWY control vaccine.

Remarks on this clone: Its antigen is currently not known. Base quality data are lacking; no much larger clone is found one base away.

The germline V end is reduced by 1 base and the J end by 4 bases; junction bases left unmatched: 9. From the cysteine through the phenylalanine, the CDR3 covers 16 amino acids. Only the CDR3 DNA is retained, 48 bases long and in frame from the first base. From the germline V gene, CDR1 is SGHRS and CDR2 is YFSETQ. The paper as a whole reports these results and caveats: Most participants were white British and females outnumbered males, and the authors suggested that clonal diversity may have been underestimated. After two AZD1222 doses, both the breadth and the depth of spike-specific TCRs were significantly higher than at day 0 and than in MenACWY recipients. In the small 56-69-year group, the increase in depth fell short of significance, most likely because of low power. Vaccine-associated CD4 TCRs spanned the whole spike protein, with dominant responses in regions 160-218 and 743-854. Conclusions about previously exposed vaccinees are limited because only a handful of AZD1222 recipients were SARS-CoV-2 seropositive at baseline. Epitopes outside the regions mutated in the B.1.351 and B.1.1.7 variants were reportedly recognized by nearly half of the unique spike-specific TCRs. Because no samples from the day 14 peak response were available, repertoires could be characterized only after the peak T cell response.

The CDR3 regions of human TCRbeta chains were analyzed by immunosequencing. For the original study's pipeline: Repertoire TCRs were matched against a reference library of SARS-CoV-2-specific TCRs generated with the MIRA antigen-specificity platform. Breadth was defined as the fraction of unique TCRs that were SARS-CoV-2-associated, and depth was defined as the fraction of total T cells that were SARS-CoV-2-associated. Using the MIRA data, every spike-specific TCR was mapped to the spike region that the TCR reacted to and assigned to either a CD4 or a CD8 class. Log10-transformed breadth and depth values were compared by one-way ANOVA with Sidak's multiple comparisons tests. Held by TCRdb, this immuneACCESS table contains in-frame sequences only and omits some clones. Under half of the omission traces to an unresolved V gene where checked; the cause of the rest is unknown. The V and J calls and clone size come from that table; D and trimming were worked out from the DNA. In this sample the table shows about 190,000 clones, about 94% of which occur a single time. The ten largest make up 9.2% of the sample.

Interpreted using the paper, the time point label stands for: baseline before first vaccination. The vaccinee samples were drawn from two UK trials, COV001 and COV002, one of which was a single-blind randomized controlled phase 2/3 trial testing AZD1222 (ChAdOx1 nCoV-19) in healthy adults. Trial participant PBMC samples were collected at day 0 and day 28 after the second dose for TCRbeta chain sequencing. The input for sequencing was peripheral blood, taken on day 0 of AZD1222 vaccination. The clonotype was recovered from an adult in good health. The chain couples TRBV5-1 to TRBJ2-3; the junction holds 7 bases that match TRBD2. Here the CDR3 is given as CASSLSERGRADTQYF. The DNA is as follows: TGCGCCAGCAGCTTGTCTGAGCGGGGAAGGGCAGATACGCAGTATTTT.